Included here is one TCR beta chain sequence, with context. Its antigen is still unknown. This sample is drawn from a study of CD4 T cells in relation to SARS-CoV-2 and coronaviruses. Study-level results: This crossreactivity analysis covered spike protein alone, no other viral proteins. The assay detects memory recall responses, not culture-primed primary responses.

Unexposed donor CD4+ T cells date from about 2010-2019, before the COVID-19 pandemic. CD4 enrichment then naive enrichment separated naive from memory CD4+ cells. The V gene lost 0 bases and the J gene lost 5 bases, with 16 bases spanning the gap. The length of the CDR3 is 16 residues. Germline CDR1 is SGHTA and CDR2 is FQGNSA. The assay was immunoSEQ multiplex PCR, and TCRdb's table has in-frame clones only and misses some. The data show roughly 61,000 clones, 86% seen once. The rearrangement joins TRBV7-2 to TRBJ1-1; D gene unclear. The sequencing sample was made of memory CD4+ T cells from PBMCs. The sequence derives from a human donor in good health. The CDR3 DNA follows: TGTGCCAGCAGCTTAGCATTGCGGGGTTTGGGAACTGAAGCTTTCTTT. This encodes CASSLALRGLGTEAFF.